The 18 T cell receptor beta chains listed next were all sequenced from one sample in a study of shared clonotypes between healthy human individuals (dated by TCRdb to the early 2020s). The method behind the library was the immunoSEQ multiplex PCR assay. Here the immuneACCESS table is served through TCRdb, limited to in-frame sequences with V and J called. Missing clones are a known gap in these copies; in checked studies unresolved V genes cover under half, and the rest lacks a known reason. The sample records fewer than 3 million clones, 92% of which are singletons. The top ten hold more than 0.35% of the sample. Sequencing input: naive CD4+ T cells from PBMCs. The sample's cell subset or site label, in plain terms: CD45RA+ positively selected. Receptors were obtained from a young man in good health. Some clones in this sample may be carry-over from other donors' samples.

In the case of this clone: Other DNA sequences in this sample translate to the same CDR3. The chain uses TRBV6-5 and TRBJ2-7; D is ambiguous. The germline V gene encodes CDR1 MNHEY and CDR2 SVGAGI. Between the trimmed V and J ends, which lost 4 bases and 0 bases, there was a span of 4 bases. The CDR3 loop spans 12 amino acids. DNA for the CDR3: TGTGCCAGCAGTTCCAGCTCCTACGAGCAGTACTTC. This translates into CASSSSSYEQYF.

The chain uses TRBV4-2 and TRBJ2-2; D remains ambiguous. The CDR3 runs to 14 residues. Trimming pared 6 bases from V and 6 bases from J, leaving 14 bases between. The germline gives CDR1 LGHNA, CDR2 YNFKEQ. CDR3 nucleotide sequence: TGTGCCAGCAGGGGCGGAGAAGGATCCGGGGAGCTGTTTTTT. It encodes CASRGGEGSGELFF.

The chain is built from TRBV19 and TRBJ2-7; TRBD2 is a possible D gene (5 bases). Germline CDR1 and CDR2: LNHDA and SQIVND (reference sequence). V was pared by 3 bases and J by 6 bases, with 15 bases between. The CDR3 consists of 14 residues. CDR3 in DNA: TGTGCCAGTAGTATTAACCCCCTAGCAGCCGAGCAGTACTTC. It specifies CASSINPLAAEQYF.

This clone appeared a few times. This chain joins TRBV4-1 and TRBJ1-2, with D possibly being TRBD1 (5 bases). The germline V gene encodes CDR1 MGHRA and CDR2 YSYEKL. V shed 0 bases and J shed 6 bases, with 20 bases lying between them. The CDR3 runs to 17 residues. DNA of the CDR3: TGCGCCAGCAGCCAAGAGAGGGGCGGATCCCGTAGGAATGGCTACACCTTC. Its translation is CASSQERGGSRRNGYTF.

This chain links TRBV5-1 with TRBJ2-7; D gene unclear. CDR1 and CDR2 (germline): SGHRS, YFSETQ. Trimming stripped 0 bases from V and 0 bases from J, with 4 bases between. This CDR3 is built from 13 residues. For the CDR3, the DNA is TGCGCCAGCAGCTTGGAAGACTCCTACGAGCAGTACTTC. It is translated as CASSLEDSYEQYF.

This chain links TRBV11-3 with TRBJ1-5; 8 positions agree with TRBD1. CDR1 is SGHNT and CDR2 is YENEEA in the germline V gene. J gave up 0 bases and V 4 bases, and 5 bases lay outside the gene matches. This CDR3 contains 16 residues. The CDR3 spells CASSSDRGRSNQPQHF. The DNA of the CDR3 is TGTGCCAGCAGCTCAGACAGGGGCCGTAGCAATCAGCCCCAGCATTTT.

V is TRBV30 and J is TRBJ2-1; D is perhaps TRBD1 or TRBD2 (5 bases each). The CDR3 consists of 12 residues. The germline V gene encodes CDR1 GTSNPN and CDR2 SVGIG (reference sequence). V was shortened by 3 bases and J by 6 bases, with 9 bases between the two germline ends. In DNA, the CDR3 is TGTGCCTGGAGCGGGGCCCCCAATGAGCAGTTCTTC. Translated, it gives CAWSGAPNEQFF.

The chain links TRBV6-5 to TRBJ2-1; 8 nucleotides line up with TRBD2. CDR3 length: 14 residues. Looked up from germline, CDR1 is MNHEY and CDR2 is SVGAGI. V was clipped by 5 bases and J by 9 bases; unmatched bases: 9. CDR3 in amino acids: CASSPPGGRLEQFF. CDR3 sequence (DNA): TGTGCCAGCAGTCCCCCCGGCGGGAGGCTTGAGCAGTTCTTC.

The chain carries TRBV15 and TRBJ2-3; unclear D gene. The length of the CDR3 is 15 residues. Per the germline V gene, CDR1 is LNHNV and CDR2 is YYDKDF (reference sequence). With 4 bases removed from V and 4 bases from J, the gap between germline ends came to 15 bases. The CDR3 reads CATSKSTQRSDTQYF. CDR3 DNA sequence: TGTGCCACCAGCAAAAGCACACAGAGATCAGATACGCAGTATTTT.

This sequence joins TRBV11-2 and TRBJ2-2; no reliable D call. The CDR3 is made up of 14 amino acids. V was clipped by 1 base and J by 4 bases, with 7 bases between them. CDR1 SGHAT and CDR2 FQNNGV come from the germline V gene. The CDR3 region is CASSLGISTGELFF. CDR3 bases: TGTGCCAGCAGCTTAGGTATCAGCACCGGGGAGCTGTTTTTT.

CDR3 sequence: CASTIFSNQPQHF. DNA for the CDR3: TGTGCCAGCACTATCTTTAGCAATCAGCCCCAGCATTTT. The gene calls are TRBV28 and TRBJ1-5, with no clear D. The CDR3 has 13 amino acids. Germline values: CDR1 MDHEN, CDR2 SYDVKM. V lost 7 bases, J lost 0 bases, and 7 bases lay in between.

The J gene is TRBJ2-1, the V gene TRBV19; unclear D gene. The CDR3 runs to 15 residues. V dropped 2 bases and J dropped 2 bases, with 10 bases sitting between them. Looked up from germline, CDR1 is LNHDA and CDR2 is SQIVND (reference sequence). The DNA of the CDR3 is TGTGCCAGTAGTATAATGACGGAGACCTACAATGAGCAGTTCTTC. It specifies CASSIMTETYNEQFF.

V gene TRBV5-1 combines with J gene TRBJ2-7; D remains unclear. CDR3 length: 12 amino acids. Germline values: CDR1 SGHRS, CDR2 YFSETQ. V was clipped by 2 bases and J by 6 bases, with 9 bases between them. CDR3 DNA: TGCGCCAGCAGCTTTGACCAGAGCGAGCAGTACTTC. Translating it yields CASSFDQSEQYF. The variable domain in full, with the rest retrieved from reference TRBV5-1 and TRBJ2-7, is KAGVTQTPRYLIKTRGQQVTLSCSPISGHRSVSWYQQTPGQGLQFLFEYFSETQRNKGNFPGRFSGRQFSNSRSEMNVSTLELGDSALYLCASSFDQSEQYFGPGTRLTVT.

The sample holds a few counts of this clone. CDR3 sequence: CASSFGTSGRSSYNEQFF. The CDR3 coding sequence is TGTGCCAGCAGCTTCGGGACTAGCGGGAGGAGCTCCTACAATGAGCAGTTCTTC. The chain employs TRBV5-4 and TRBJ2-1; the match to TRBD2 covers 15 bases. The V segment lost 2 bases and the J segment 0 bases; nucleotides outside the gene matches: 3. The CDR3 loop spans 18 amino acids. CDR1 and CDR2 (germline): SGHNT, YYREEE (reference sequence).

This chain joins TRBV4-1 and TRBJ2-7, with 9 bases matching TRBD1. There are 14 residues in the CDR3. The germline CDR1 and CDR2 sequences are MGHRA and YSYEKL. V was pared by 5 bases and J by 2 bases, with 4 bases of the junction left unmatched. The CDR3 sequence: CASSTRDRAYEQYF. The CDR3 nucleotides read TGCGCCAGCAGCACCCGGGACAGGGCCTACGAGCAGTACTTC.

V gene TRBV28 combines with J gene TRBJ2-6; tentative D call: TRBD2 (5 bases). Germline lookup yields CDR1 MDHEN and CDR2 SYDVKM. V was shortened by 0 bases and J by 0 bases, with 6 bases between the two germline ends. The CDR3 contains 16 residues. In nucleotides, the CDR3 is TGTGCCAGCAGTTTATGGGGAGACTCTGGGGCCAACGTCCTGACTTTC. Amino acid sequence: CASSLWGDSGANVLTF.

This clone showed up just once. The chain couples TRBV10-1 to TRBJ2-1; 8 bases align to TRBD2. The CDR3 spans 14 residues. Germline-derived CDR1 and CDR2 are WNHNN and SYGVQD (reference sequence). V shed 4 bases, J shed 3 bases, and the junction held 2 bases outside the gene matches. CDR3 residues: CASSVAGYYNEQFF. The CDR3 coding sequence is TGCGCCAGCAGTGTAGCGGGATACTACAATGAGCAGTTCTTC.

CDR3 sequence: CASRPGSARITGELFF. The CDR3 DNA follows: TGTGCCAGCAGGCCCGGTTCGGCGCGAATCACCGGGGAGCTGTTTTTT. The rearrangement uses TRBV27 and TRBJ2-2, with D unresolved. The germline CDR1 and CDR2 sequences are MNHEY and SMNVEV (reference sequence). V dropped 6 bases and J dropped 4 bases, with 18 bases sitting between them. The CDR3 is 16 residues long.